Reported below is one T cell receptor (beta chain). Antigen unknown. These data are taken from a study of graft-versus-host responses after intestinal transplantation. Study at large: The study gave all recipients anti-thymocyte globulin induction, then tacrolimus and steroids for about 3 years.

Libraries were prepared by immunoSEQ multiplex PCR; TCRdb keeps only in-frame clonotypes and omits some of them. Among about 40,000 clones listed, about 90% were seen once. The CDR3 consists of 12 residues. J lost 9 bases, V lost 7 bases, and 5 bases had no gene match. Germline loops: CDR1 SGHRS, CDR2 YFSETQ. General study points: Researchers found GvH clones in recipient marrow, and some showed up first in ileum or blood.

The sequenced sample was PBMCs, obtained 314 days after intestinal transplant. The rearrangement links TRBV5-1 to TRBJ2-1; 9 nucleotides line up with TRBD1. The TCR originated in a human patient who received an intestinal transplant, so some T cells may come from the graft donor. Here the CDR3 DNA reads TGCGCCAGCGCGACAGGGGGGCGTGAGCAGTTCTTC. The encoded protein is CASATGGREQFF.